Below, 9 T cell receptor beta chains from the same sample are listed, as sequenced in a study of CD8 T cells in Susac syndrome. An amount of RNA that ranged from roughly 0.45 to 1 ug was reverse transcribed with random hexamers. TCRdb recomputed calls from the immunoSEQ multiplex PCR reads with MiXCR, one row per CDR3 protein. This table has under 200,000 distinct CDR3 sequences, 95% appearing once. The sample taken for sequencing was CD4+ T cells from PBMCs. These receptors were taken from a human donor with Susac syndrome.

The chain couples TRBV30 to TRBJ1-3; no clear D gene. This CDR3 is built from 13 residues. Germline assignment: CDR1 GTSNPN and CDR2 SVGIG (reference sequence). Trimming removed 1 base at V and 4 bases at J, with 8 bases between. CDR3 region: CAWSGFRGNTIYF. DNA for the CDR3: TGTGCCTGGAGTGGATTCCGCGGAAACACCATATATTTT.

The chain links TRBV4-1 to TRBJ2-7; 8 bases align to TRBD1. Germline CDR1 reads MGHRA; CDR2 reads YSYEKL. V was pared by 4 bases and J by 3 bases, with 11 bases of the junction left unmatched. The CDR3 is 16 amino acids. The CDR3 coding sequence is TGCGCCAGCAGCCTCGGTTGGGGACAGGTACGCTACGAGCAGTACTTC. Its protein product is CASSLGWGQVRYEQYF.

The chain recombines TRBV28 with TRBJ2-1; D remains unclear. The CDR3 consists of 16 residues. Germline V gene sequence: CDR1 MDHEN, CDR2 SYDVKM. V lost 0 bases, J lost 0 bases, and 9 bases lay in between. CDR3 coding DNA: TGTGCCAGCAGTTTATGGGGGTCCAGCTCCTACAATGAGCAGTTCTTC. It encodes CASSLWGSSSYNEQFF.

The chain combines TRBV20-1 with TRBJ2-7; D ambiguous. The CDR3 loop spans 12 amino acids. Germline assignment: CDR1 DFQATT and CDR2 SNEGSKA (reference sequence). The ends were cut back, 2 bases at V and 1 base at J, with 6 bases in the middle. CDR3 amino acids: CSARRMSYEQYF. DNA of the CDR3: TGCAGTGCTAGAAGGATGTCCTACGAGCAGTACTTC.

This clonotype was seen only a few times. The chain joins TRBV7-2 to TRBJ2-7, with 11 bases matching TRBD1. V gave up 3 bases and J gave up 2 bases; unmatched junction bases: 3. The CDR3 sequence is 15 residues long. Germline CDR1 and CDR2: SGHTA and FQGNSA. CDR3 residues: CASSFGTGGPYEQYF. CDR3 DNA: TGTGCCAGCAGCTTCGGGACAGGGGGTCCCTACGAGCAGTACTTC. The full variable domain, with the rest looked up from reference TRBV7-2 and TRBJ2-7, is GAGVSQSPSNKVTEKGKDVELRCDPISGHTALYWYRQSLGQGLEFLIYFQGNSAPDKSGLPSDRFSAERTGGSVSTLTIQRTQQEDSAVYLCASSFGTGGPYEQYFGPGTRLTVT.

The chain carries TRBV7-2 and TRBJ2-5, with 8 positions matching TRBD2. CDR1 is SGHTA and CDR2 is FQGNSA in the germline V gene. This CDR3 has 14 residues. V was pared by 5 bases and J by 5 bases, with 7 bases of the junction left unmatched. DNA for the CDR3: TGTGCCAGCAGCCCTGCGGGGGGCTGGGAGACCCAGTACTTC. As protein: CASSPAGGWETQYF.

The chain is built from TRBV12-3 or TRBV12-4 and TRBJ1-1, with 7 nucleotides matching TRBD1. V trimming: 3 bases; J trimming: 4 bases; junction bases outside the gene matches: 5. The CDR3 totals 14 residues. The CDR3 spells CASSLPGGGTEAFF. The CDR3 DNA reads TGTGCCAGCAGTTTGCCAGGGGGTGGCACTGAAGCTTTCTTT.

The rearrangement joins TRBV11-1 to TRBJ2-1; the D gene could be TRBD1 or TRBD2 (5 bases each). Per germline, CDR1 SGHAT and CDR2 FQDESV (reference sequence). The CDR3 runs to 15 residues. With 5 bases removed from V and 4 bases from J, the gap between germline ends came to 15 bases. Written as DNA, the CDR3 is TGTGCCAGCAGCCCTCGACTTGGGGGATACAATGAGCAGTTCTTC. It yields the protein CASSPRLGGYNEQFF.

This chain joins TRBV5-4 and TRBJ2-1; D may be TRBD1 (5 bases). Germline CDR1 is SGHNT and CDR2 is YYREEE (reference sequence). V lost 6 bases and J 8 bases, leaving 24 bases between the germline ends. The CDR3 spans 16 residues. CDR3 sequence reads: CASTNAWRRAVDEQFF. The CDR3 nucleotides are TGTGCCAGCACCAATGCCTGGCGCAGGGCCGTCGATGAGCAGTTCTTC.